This TCR beta chain was identified in a study of T cells in localized non-small cell lung cancer. Sequenced by immunoSEQ multiplex PCR; TCRdb stores in-frame clones only, minus some. Here the sample spans under 95,000 clones, around 84% being singletons. This CDR3 region has 15 residues. Germline values: CDR1 SGHRS, CDR2 YFSETQ. Trimming took off 2 bases at V and 0 bases at J, with 10 bases between the two ends. V usage is TRBV5-1 and J usage is TRBJ2-3; no clear D. This receptor was identified in a female donor older than 55 with stage I lung adenocarcinoma. The source material was peripheral blood, sampled before any cancer treatment. CDR3 nucleotides: TGCGCCAGCAGCTTCGGCATCCCTAGCACAGATACGCAGTATTTT. Protein: CASSFGIPSTDTQYF. Filled out from reference TRBV5-1 and TRBJ2-3, the complete variable domain reads KAGVTQTPRYLIKTRGQQVTLSCSPISGHRSVSWYQQTPGQGLQFLFEYFSETQRNKGNFPGRFSGRQFSNSRSEMNVSTLELGDSALYLCASSFGIPSTDTQYFGPGTRLTVL.